This record concerns one T cell receptor (beta chain) sequence. Only in-frame clones appear in the TCRdb table, and some are missing; sequencing was by immunoSEQ multiplex PCR. The sample lists over 85,000 clones, approximately 93% occurring once. Trimming took 3 bases from V and 3 from J, leaving 18 bases between them. CDR1 and CDR2 (germline): LNHDA, SQIVND (reference sequence). This CDR3 is built from 17 residues. This entry is derived from a study of cytomegalovirus exposure and HLA in healthy donors. The receptor's source is a woman in her twenties or thirties in good health and CMV-seropositive. Sequenced sample: PBMCs. The J gene is TRBJ1-5, the V gene TRBV19; D perhaps matches TRBD1 (5 bases). The chain's CDR3 is CASSIIHSQANNQPQHF. In DNA, the CDR3 is TGTGCCAGTAGTATCATTCATTCACAGGCTAACAATCAGCCCCAGCATTTT.